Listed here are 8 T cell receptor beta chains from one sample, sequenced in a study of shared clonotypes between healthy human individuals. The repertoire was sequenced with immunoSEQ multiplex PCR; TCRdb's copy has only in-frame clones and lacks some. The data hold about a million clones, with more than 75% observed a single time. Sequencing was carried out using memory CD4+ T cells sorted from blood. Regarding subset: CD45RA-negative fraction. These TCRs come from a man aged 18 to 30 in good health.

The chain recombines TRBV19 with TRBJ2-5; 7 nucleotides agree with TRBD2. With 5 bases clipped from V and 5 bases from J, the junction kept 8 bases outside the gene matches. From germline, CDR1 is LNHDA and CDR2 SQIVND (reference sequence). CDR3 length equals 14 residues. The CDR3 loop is CASSSRGGKETQYF. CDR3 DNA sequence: TGTGCCAGTAGTTCCCGCGGGGGAAAGGAGACCCAGTACTTC.

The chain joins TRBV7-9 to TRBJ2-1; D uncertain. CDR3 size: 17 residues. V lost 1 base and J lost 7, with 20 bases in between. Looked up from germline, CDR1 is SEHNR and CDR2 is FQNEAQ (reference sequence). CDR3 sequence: CASSLGTAALTWNEQFF. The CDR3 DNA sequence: TGTGCCAGCAGCTTAGGGACGGCAGCCCTGACGTGGAATGAGCAGTTCTTC.

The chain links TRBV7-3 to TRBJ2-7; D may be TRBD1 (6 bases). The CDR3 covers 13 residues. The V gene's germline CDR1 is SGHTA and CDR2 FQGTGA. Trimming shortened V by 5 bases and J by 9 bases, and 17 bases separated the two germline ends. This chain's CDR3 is CASSRYPGDGQYF. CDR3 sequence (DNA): TGTGCCAGCAGCCGATACCCAGGGGATGGGCAGTACTTC. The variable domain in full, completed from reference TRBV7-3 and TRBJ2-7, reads GAGVSQTPSNKVTEKGKYVELRCDPISGHTALYWYRQSLGQGPEFLIYFQGTGAADDSGLPNDRFFAVRPEGSVSTLKIQRTERGDSAVYLCASSRYPGDGQYFGPGTRLTVT.

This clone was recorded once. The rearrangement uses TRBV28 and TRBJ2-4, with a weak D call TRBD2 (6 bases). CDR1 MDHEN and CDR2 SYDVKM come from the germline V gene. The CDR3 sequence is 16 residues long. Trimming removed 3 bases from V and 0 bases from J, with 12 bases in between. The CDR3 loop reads CASSLRDSIAKNIQYF. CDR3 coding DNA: TGTGCCAGCAGTTTGAGGGACTCTATAGCCAAAAACATTCAGTACTTC.

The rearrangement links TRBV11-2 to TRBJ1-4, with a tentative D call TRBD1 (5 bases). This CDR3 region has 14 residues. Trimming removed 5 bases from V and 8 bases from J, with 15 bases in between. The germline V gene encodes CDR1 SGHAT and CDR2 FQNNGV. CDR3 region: CASSLLGAGEKLFF. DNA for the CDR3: TGTGCCAGCAGCCTTCTTGGGGCGGGGGAAAAACTGTTTTTT.

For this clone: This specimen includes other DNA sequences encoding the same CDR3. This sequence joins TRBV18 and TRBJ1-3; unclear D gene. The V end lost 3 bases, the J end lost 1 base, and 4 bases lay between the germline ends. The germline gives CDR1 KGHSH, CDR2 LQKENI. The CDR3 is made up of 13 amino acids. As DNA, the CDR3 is TGTGCCAGCTCACCGGGGTCTGGAAACACCATATATTTT. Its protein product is CASSPGSGNTIYF.

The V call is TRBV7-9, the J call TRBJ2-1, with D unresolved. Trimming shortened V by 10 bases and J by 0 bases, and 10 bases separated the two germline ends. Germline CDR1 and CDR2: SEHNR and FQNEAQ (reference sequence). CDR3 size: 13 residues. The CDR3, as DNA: TGTGCCACTCAAAGGAGCTCCTACAATGAGCAGTTCTTC. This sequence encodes CATQRSSYNEQFF.

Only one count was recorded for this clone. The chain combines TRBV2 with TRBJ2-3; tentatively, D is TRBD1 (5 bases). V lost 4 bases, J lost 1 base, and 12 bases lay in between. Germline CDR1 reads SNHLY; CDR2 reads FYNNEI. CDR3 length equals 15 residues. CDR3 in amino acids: CASSAYQGRTDTQYF. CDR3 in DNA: TGTGCCAGCAGTGCGTATCAGGGTCGCACAGATACGCAGTATTTT.